The 10 T cell receptor beta chains reported below all come from one sample, sequenced in a study of a mutant IDH1 vaccine in newly diagnosed glioma. These receptors lack a known antigen. Time point here: week 47, end of study. Alongside topical imiquimod, each dose of vaccine comprised 300 ug of mutant IDH1 20-mer peptide. Method: immunoSEQ multiplex PCR; TCRdb's copy keeps in-frame clones and lacks some. The sample lists about 46,000 clones, roughly 80% occurring once. Sample: PBMCs, taken from a glioma patient whose treatment included an IDH1 peptide vaccine. These receptors all stem from a woman aged 25 to 39 with glioma. Some clones in this sample may be carry-over from other donors' samples.

The rearrangement links TRBV6-8 to TRBJ2-5; TRBD1 matches at 8 bases. The CDR3 is made up of 18 amino acids. Germline assignment: CDR1 MNHGY and CDR2 SAAAGT. With 0 bases clipped from V and 5 bases from J, the junction kept 14 bases outside the gene matches. The CDR3 here is CASSYSNRGLIQRETQYF. CDR3 DNA: TGTGCCAGCAGTTACTCGAACAGGGGGTTAATCCAACGGGAGACCCAGTACTTC.

This chain joins TRBV9 and TRBJ1-1; tentatively, D is TRBD1 (6 bases). Trimming left V 4 bases short and J 1 base short, with 14 bases between. Germline V gives CDR1 SGDLS, CDR2 YYNGEE. CDR3 size: 15 residues. Here the CDR3 DNA reads TGTGCCAGCAGCTCCAGGGGCGGGGGGAACACTGAAGCTTTCTTT. Protein: CASSSRGGGNTEAFF.

This clone was picked up one time. V and J are TRBV28 and TRBJ1-2; D unresolved. Germline V gene data show CDR1 as MDHEN and CDR2 as SYDVKM. The CDR3 totals 13 residues. Trimming pared 6 bases from V and 10 bases from J, leaving 18 bases between. DNA of the CDR3: TGTGCCAGCAGGACTGACCGCCCAGCCGACTACACCTTC. Translated: CASRTDRPADYTF.

Only a few counts were recorded for this clone. The CDR3 nucleotides read TGTGCCAGTAGTTCGTCCTACGAGCAGTACTTC. Its translation is CASSSSYEQYF. V is TRBV19 and J is TRBJ2-7; no reliable D call. This CDR3 region has 11 residues. Per germline, CDR1 LNHDA and CDR2 SQIVND (reference sequence). The V end was cut by 5 bases, the J end by 1 base, with 3 bases between.

The gene calls are TRBV10-3 and TRBJ2-7; TRBD2 matches at 11 bases. CDR1 is ENHRY and CDR2 is SYGVKD in the germline V gene. There are 14 residues in the CDR3. V gave up 9 bases and J gave up 3 bases; unmatched junction bases: 7. The CDR3 is CAIALAGANYEQYF. The CDR3 bases are TGTGCCATTGCACTAGCGGGAGCCAACTACGAGCAGTACTTC.

This clone was observed a single time. The chain combines TRBV7-8 with TRBJ2-3; D unclear. V was shortened by 4 bases and J by 2 bases, with 13 bases between the two germline ends. This CDR3 spans 15 amino acids. Per germline, CDR1 SGHVS and CDR2 FQNEAQ. CDR3 nucleotide sequence: TGTGCCAGCAGCTACCGCGAGAGGTACACAGATACGCAGTATTTT. Its translation: CASSYRERYTDTQYF.

J is TRBJ1-5 and V is TRBV7-9; 7 bases map to TRBD1. The germline CDR1 and CDR2 sequences are SEHNR and FQNEAQ (reference sequence). V shed 7 bases, J shed 2 bases, and the junction held 8 bases outside the gene matches. CDR3 length: 15 residues. This CDR3 is CASTPTGTGNQPQHF. In nucleotides, the CDR3 is TGTGCCAGCACCCCGACCGGGACAGGCAATCAGCCCCAGCATTTT.

The rearrangement joins TRBV7-6 to TRBJ2-2; D call uncertain. This CDR3 spans 15 amino acids. V lost 2 bases and J 2 bases, leaving 9 bases between the germline ends. Germline CDR1 is SGHVS and CDR2 is FNYEAQ. The CDR3 loop is CASSLRSRNTGELFF. CDR3 bases: TGTGCCAGCAGCTTACGTTCTAGAAACACCGGGGAGCTGTTTTTT. Complete variable domain (other parts from reference TRBV7-6 and TRBJ2-2): GAGVSQSPRYKVTKRGQDVALRCDPISGHVSLYWYRQALGQGPEFLTYFNYEAQQDKSGLPNDRFSAERPEGSISTLTIQRTEQRDSAMYRCASSLRSRNTGELFFGEGSRLTVL.

The V call is TRBV2, the J call TRBJ2-7, with TRBD1 as a possible D gene (6 bases). The CDR3 is 13 amino acids. Germline lookup yields CDR1 SNHLY and CDR2 FYNNEI. V lost 7 bases and J 0 bases, leaving 10 bases between the germline ends. The CDR3 here is CASIRTVSYEQYF. CDR3 coding DNA: TGTGCCAGCATTAGGACAGTCTCCTACGAGCAGTACTTC.

J is TRBJ1-1 and V is TRBV7-9, with 7 bases identical to TRBD1. The ends lost 5 bases at V and 3 bases at J; junction bases unmatched: 18. CDR3 length equals 18 residues. Germline V gene lookup returns CDR1 SEHNR and CDR2 FQNEAQ (reference sequence). This CDR3 is CASSDPRDRDPTDTEAFF. The CDR3 DNA reads as TGTGCCAGCAGCGACCCCCGGGACAGAGATCCGACTGACACTGAAGCTTTCTTT.